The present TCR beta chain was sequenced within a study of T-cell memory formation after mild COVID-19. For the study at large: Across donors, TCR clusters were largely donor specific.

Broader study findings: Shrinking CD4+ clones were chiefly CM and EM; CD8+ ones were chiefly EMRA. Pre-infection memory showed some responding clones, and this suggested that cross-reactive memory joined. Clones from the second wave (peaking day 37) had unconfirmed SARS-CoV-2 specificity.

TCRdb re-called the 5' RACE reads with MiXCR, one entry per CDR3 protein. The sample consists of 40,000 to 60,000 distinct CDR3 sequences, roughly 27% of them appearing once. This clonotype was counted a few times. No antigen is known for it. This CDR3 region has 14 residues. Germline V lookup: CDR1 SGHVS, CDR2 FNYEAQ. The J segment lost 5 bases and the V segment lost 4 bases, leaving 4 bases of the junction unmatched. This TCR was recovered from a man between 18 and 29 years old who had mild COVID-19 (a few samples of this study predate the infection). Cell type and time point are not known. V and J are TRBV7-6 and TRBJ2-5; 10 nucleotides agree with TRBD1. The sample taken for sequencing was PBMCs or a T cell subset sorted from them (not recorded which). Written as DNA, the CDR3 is TGTGCCAGCAGCTCTGGACAGGGGGACGAGACCCAGTACTTC. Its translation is CASSSGQGDETQYF.